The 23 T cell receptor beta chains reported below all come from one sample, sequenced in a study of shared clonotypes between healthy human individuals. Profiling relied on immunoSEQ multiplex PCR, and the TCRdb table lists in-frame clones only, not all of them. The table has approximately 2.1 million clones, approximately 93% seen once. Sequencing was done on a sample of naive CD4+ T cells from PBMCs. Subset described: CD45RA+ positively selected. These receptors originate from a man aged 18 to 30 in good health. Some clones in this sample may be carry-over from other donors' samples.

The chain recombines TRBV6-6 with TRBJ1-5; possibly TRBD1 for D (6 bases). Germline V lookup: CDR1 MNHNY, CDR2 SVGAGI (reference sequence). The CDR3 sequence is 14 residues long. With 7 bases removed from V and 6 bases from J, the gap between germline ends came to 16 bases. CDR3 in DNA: TGTGCCAGCACCTTAGGGGGGGTTCTTCAGCCCCAGCATTTT. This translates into CASTLGGVLQPQHF.

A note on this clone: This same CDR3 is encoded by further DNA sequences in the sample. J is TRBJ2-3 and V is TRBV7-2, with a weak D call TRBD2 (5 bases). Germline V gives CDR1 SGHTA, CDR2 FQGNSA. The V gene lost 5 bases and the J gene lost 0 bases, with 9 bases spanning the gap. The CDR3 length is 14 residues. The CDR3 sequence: CASSPRRSTDTQYF. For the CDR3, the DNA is TGTGCCAGCAGCCCGAGGAGGAGCACAGATACGCAGTATTTT.

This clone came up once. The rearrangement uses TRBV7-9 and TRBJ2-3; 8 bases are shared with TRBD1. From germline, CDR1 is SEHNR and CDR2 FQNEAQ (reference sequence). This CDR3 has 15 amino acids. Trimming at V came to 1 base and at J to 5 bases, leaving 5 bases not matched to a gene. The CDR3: CASSLVGTGKDTQYF. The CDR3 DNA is TGTGCCAGCAGCTTAGTCGGGACAGGCAAAGATACGCAGTATTTT.

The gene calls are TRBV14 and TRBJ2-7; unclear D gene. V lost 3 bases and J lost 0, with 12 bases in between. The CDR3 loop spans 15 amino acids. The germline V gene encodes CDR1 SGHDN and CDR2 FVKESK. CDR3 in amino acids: CASSQRYLSSYEQYF. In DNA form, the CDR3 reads TGTGCCAGCAGCCAGCGCTATCTTAGCTCCTACGAGCAGTACTTC.

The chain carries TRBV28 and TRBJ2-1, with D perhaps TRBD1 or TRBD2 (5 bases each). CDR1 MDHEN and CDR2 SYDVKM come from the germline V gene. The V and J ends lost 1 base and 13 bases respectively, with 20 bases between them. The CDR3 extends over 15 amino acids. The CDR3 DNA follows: TGTGCCAGCAGTTTATACACCGGGACCAATGTAGGTCAGTTCTTC. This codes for CASSLYTGTNVGQFF. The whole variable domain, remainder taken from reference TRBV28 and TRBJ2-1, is DVKVTQSSRYLVKRTGEKVFLECVQDMDHENMFWYRQDPGLGLRLIYFSYDVKMKEKGDIPEGYSVSREKKERFSLILESASTNQTSMYLCASSLYTGTNVGQFFGPGTRLTVL.

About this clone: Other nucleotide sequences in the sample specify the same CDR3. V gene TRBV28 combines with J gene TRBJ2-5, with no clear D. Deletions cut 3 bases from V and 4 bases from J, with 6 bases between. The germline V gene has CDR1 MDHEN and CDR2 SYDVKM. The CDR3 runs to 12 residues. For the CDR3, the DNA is TGTGCCAGCAGTTTGCTGGGAGAGACCCAGTACTTC. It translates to CASSLLGETQYF. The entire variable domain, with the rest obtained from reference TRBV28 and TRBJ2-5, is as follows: DVKVTQSSRYLVKRTGEKVFLECVQDMDHENMFWYRQDPGLGLRLIYFSYDVKMKEKGDIPEGYSVSREKKERFSLILESASTNQTSMYLCASSLLGETQYFGPGTRLLVL.

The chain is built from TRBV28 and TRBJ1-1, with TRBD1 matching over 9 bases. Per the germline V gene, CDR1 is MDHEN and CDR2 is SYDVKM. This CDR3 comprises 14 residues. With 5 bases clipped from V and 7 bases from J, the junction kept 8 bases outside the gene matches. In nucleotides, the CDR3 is TGTGCCAGCAGTCCCTACAGGGGGCAAGTTGAAGCTTTCTTT. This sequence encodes CASSPYRGQVEAFF. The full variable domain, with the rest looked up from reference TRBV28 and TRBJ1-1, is DVKVTQSSRYLVKRTGEKVFLECVQDMDHENMFWYRQDPGLGLRLIYFSYDVKMKEKGDIPEGYSVSREKKERFSLILESASTNQTSMYLCASSPYRGQVEAFFGQGTRLTVV.

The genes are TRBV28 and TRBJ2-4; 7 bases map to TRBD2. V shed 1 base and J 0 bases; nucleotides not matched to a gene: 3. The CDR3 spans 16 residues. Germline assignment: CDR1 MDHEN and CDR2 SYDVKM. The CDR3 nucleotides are TGTGCCAGCAGTTTATTTCGCGGGGGAGCCAAAAACATTCAGTACTTC. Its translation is CASSLFRGGAKNIQYF.

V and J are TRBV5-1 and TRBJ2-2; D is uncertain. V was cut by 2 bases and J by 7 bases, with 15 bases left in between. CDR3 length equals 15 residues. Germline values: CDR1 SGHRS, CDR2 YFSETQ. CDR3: CASSFFRSDVGELFF. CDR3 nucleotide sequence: TGCGCCAGCAGCTTCTTCCGGTCCGATGTCGGGGAGCTGTTTTTT.

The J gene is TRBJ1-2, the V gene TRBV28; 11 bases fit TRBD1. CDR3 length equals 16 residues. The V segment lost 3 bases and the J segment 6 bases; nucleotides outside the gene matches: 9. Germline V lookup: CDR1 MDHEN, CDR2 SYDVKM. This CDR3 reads CASSFPLGTGGNGYTF. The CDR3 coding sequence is TGTGCCAGCAGTTTTCCCCTCGGGACAGGGGGAAATGGCTACACCTTC.

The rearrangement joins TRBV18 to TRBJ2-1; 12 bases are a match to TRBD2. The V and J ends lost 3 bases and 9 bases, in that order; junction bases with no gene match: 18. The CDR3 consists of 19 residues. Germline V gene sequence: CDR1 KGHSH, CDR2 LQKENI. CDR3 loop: CASSPNHQLTSGRSGEQFF. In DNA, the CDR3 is TGTGCCAGCTCACCTAACCATCAATTAACTAGCGGGAGGAGCGGTGAGCAGTTCTTC. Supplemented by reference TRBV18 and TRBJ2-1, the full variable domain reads NAGVMQNPRHLVRRRGQEARLRCSPMKGHSHVYWYRQLPEEGLKFMVYLQKENIIDESGMPKERFSAEFPKEGPSILRIQQVVRGDSAAYFCASSPNHQLTSGRSGEQFFGPGTRLTVL.

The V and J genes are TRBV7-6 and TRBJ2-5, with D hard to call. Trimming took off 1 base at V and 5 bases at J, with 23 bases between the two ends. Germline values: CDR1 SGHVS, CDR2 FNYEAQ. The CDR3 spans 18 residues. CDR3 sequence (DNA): TGTGCCAGCAGCTTAGAACCACCCGATTACCACTTATTGGAGACCCAGTACTTC. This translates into CASSLEPPDYHLLETQYF.

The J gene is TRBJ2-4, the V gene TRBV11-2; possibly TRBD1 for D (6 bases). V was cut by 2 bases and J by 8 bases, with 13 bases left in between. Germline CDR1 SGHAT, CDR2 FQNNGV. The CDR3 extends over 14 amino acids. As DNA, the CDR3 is TGTGCCAGCAGCTTATCAGGGGCCCGGGACATTCAGTACTTC. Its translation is CASSLSGARDIQYF.

The CDR3 DNA sequence: TGCAGCGTTATGACTTTCCCGGGACAGGGTCCCTACGAGCAGTACTTC. This gives the protein CSVMTFPGQGPYEQYF. V and J are TRBV29-1 and TRBJ2-7; TRBD1 matches 9 bases. CDR1 and CDR2 from the germline V gene are SQVTM and ANQGSEA. Germline trimming cut 5 bases from V and 2 bases from J; bases unmatched to any gene: 13. The CDR3 is made up of 16 amino acids.

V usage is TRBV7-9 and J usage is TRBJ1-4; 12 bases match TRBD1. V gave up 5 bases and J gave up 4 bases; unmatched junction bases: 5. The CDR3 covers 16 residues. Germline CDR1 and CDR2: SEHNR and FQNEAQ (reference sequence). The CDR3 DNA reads TGTGCCAGCAGCCCGGGACAGGGGGCTTATAATGAAAAACTGTTTTTT. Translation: CASSPGQGAYNEKLFF.

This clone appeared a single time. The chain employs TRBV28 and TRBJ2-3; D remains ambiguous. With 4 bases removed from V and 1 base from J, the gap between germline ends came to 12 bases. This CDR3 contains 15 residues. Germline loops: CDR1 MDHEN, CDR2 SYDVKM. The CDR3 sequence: CASSSHGQGTDTQYF. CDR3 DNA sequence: TGTGCCAGCAGTTCCCACGGGCAGGGCACAGATACGCAGTATTTT.

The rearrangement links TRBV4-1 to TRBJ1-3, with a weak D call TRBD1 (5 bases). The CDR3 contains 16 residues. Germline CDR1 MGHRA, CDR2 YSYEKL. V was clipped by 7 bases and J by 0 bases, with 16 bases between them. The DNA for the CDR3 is TGCGCCAGCAAGGTGGGGGGTGATACCTCTGGAAACACCATATATTTT. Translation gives CASKVGGDTSGNTIYF.

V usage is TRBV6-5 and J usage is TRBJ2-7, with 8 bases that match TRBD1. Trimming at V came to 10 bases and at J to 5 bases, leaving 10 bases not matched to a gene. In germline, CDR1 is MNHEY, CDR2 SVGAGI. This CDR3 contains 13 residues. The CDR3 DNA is TGTGCCACCCAGACAGGGGCTCCCCACGAGCAGTACTTC. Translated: CATQTGAPHEQYF.

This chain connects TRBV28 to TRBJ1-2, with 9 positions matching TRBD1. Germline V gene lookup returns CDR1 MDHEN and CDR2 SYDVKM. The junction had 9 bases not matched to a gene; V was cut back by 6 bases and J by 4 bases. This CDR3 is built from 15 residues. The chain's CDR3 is CASSRTGGFTYGYTF. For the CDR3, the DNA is TGTGCCAGCAGCCGTACAGGGGGCTTCACCTATGGCTACACCTTC.

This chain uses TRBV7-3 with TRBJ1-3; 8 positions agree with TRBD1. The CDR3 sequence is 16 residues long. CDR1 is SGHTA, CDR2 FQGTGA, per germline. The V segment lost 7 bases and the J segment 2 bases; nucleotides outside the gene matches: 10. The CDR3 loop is CASTPQGGSAGNTIYF. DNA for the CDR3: TGTGCCAGCACCCCACAGGGGGGCTCCGCTGGAAACACCATATATTTT.

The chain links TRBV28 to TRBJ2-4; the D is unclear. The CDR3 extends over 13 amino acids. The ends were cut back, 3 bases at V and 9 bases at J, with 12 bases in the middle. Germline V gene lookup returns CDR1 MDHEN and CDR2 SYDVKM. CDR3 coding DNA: TGTGCCAGCAGTTTTTGGGGTCTGGGCATTCAGTACTTC. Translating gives CASSFWGLGIQYF.

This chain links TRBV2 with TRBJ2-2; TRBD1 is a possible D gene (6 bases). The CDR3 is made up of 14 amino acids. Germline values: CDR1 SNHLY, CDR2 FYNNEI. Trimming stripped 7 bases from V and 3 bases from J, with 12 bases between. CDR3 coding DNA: TGTGCCAGCATTAGACAGGAATACACCGGGGAGCTGTTTTTT. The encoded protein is CASIRQEYTGELFF.

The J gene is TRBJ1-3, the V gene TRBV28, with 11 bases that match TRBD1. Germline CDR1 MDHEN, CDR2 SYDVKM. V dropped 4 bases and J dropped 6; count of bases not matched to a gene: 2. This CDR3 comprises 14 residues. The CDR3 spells CASSSGQGANTIYF. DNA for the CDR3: TGTGCCAGCAGTTCAGGACAGGGGGCAAACACCATATATTTT.